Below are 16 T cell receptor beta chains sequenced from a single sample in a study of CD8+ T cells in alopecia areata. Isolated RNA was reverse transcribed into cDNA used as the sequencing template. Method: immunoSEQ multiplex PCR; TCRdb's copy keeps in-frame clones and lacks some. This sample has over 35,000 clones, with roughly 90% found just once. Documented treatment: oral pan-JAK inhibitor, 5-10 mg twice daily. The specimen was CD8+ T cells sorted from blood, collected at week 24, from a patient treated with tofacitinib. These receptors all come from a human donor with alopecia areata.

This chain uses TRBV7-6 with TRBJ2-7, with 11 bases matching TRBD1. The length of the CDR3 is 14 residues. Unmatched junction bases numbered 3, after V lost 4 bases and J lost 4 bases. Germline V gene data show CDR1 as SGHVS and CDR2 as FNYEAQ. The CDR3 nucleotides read TGTGCCAGCAGCTCGAGGGACAGGGGGTACGAGCAGTACTTC. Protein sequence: CASSSRDRGYEQYF.

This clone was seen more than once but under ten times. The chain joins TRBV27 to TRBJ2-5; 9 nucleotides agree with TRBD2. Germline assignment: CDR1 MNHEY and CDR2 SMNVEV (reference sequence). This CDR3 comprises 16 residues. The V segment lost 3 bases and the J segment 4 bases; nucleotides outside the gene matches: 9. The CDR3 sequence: CASSFGRGGLGETQYF. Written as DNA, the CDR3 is TGTGCCAGCAGTTTCGGGCGGGGGGGCCTCGGAGAGACCCAGTACTTC.

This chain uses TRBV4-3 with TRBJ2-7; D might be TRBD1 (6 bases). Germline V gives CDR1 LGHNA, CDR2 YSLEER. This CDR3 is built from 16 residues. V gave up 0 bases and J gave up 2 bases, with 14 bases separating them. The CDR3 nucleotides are TGCGCCAGCAGCCAAGATCTAGGCAGGGGAGCCTACGAGCAGTACTTC. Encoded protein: CASSQDLGRGAYEQYF.

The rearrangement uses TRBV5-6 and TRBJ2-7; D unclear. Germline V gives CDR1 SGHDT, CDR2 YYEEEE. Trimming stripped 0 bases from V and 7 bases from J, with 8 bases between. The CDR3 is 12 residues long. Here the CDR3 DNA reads TGTGCCAGCAGCTTGGAGTTGGGGGAGCAGTACTTC. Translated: CASSLELGEQYF.

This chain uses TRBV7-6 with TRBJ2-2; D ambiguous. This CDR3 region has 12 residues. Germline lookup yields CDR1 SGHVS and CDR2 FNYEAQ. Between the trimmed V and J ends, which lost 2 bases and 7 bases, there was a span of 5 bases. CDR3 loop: CASSLLGGELFF. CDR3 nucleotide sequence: TGTGCCAGCAGCTTATTGGGCGGGGAGCTGTTTTTT.

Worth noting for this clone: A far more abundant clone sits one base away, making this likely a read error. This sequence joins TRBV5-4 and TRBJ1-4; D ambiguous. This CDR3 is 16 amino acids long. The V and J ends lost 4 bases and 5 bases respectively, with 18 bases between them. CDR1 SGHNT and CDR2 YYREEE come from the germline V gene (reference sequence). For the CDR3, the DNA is TGTGCCAGCAGCCAAGACGGATGGACGATGAATGAAAAACTGTTTTTT. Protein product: CASSQDGWTMNEKLFF.

Here the CDR3 reads CASSSRDKQETQYF. The CDR3 DNA reads as TGTGCCAGCAGCAGCCGGGACAAGCAAGAGACCCAGTACTTC. V usage is TRBV7-9 and J usage is TRBJ2-5; D is possibly TRBD1 (6 bases). V lost 5 bases and J lost 2, with 12 bases in between. CDR1 and CDR2 (germline): SEHNR, FQNEAQ (reference sequence). The CDR3 spans 14 residues.

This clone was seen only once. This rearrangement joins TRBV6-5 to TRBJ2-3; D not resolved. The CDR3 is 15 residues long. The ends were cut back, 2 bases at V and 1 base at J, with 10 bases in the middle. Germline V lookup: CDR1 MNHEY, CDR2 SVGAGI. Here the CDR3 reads CASSYGPPGTDTQYF. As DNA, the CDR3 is TGTGCCAGCAGTTACGGGCCCCCTGGCACAGATACGCAGTATTTT.

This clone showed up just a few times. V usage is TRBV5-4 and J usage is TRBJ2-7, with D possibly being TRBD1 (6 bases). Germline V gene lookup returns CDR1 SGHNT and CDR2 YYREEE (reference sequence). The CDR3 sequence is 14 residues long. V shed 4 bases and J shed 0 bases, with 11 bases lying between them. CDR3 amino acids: CASSLWDNSYEQYF. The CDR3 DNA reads TGTGCCAGCAGCCTCTGGGACAACTCCTACGAGCAGTACTTC.

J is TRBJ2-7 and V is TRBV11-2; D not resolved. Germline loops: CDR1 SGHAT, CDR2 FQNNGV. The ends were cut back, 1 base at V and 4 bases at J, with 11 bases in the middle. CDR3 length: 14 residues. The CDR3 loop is CASSLAPLEYEQYF. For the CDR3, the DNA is TGTGCCAGCAGCTTAGCCCCCCTTGAGTACGAGCAGTACTTC.

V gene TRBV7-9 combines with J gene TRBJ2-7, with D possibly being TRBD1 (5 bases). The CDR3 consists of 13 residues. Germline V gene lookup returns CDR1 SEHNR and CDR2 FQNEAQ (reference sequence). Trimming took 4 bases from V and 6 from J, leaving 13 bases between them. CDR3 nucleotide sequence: TGTGCCAGCAGCTGGGCAGGGTCAGGCGAGCAGTACTTC. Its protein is CASSWAGSGEQYF.

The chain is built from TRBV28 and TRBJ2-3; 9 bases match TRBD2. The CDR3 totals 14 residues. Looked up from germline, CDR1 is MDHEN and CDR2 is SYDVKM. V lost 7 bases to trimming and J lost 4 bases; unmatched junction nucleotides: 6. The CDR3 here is CASTLGLASDTQYF. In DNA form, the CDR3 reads TGTGCCAGCACCCTGGGACTAGCATCAGATACGCAGTATTTT.

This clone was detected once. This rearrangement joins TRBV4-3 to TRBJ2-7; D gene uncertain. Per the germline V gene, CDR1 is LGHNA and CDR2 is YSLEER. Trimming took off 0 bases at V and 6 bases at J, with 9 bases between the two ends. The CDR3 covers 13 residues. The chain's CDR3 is CASSQESLGEQYF. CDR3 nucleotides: TGCGCCAGCAGCCAAGAAAGCCTTGGCGAGCAGTACTTC.

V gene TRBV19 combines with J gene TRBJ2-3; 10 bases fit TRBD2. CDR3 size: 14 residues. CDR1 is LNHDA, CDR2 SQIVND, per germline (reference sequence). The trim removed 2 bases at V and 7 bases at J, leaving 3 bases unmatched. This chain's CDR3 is CASSIPLAGNTQYF. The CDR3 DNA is TGTGCCAGTAGTATACCACTAGCGGGGAATACGCAGTATTTT.

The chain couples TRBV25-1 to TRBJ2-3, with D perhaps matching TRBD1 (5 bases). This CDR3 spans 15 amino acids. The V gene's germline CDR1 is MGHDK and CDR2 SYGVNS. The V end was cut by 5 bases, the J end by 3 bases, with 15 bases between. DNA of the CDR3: TGTGCCAGCAGTTCAGGGTGGGGATCGACAGATACGCAGTATTTT. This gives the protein CASSSGWGSTDTQYF. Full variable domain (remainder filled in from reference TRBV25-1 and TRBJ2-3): EADIYQTPRYLVIGTGKKITLECSQTMGHDKMYWYQQDPGMELHLIHYSYGVNSTEKGDLSSESTVSRIRTEHFPLTLESARPSHTSQYLCASSSGWGSTDTQYFGPGTRLTVL.

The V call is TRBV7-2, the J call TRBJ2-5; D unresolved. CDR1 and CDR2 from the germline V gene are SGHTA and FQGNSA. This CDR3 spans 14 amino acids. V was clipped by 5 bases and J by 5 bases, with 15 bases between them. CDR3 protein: CASSPLEKSETQYF. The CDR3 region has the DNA TGTGCCAGCAGCCCCCTAGAAAAGTCCGAGACCCAGTACTTC.